Listed here are 25 T cell receptor beta chains from one sample, sequenced in a study of blood T cell repertoires in COVID-19. This table comes from immunoSEQ multiplex PCR, and its TCRdb copy is limited to in-frame clones, with some not included. The table lists about 9,000 clones, around four fifths of them singletons, with 10% to 13% in the top ten. The source material was peripheral blood. The source is a human donor in a cohort sampled during active COVID-19.

CDR3 protein: CASSGLAGGPGQETQYF. CDR3 nucleotide sequence: TGTGCCAGCAGCGGACTAGCGGGGGGGCCAGGGCAAGAGACCCAGTACTTC. The J gene is TRBJ2-5, the V gene TRBV9; TRBD2 agrees at 14 bases. Germline CDR1 SGDLS, CDR2 YYNGEE. The V segment lost 3 bases and the J segment 2 bases; nucleotides outside the gene matches: 6. The length of the CDR3 is 17 residues.

This clone was picked up a small number of times. The chain joins TRBV6-2 or TRBV6-3 to TRBJ1-5, with D unresolved. The V end was cut by 5 bases, the J end by 4 bases, with 9 bases between. Germline V CDR1 and CDR2: MNHEY, SVGEGT. The length of the CDR3 is 13 residues. The CDR3 region is CASSRDGNQPQHF. CDR3 nucleotides: TGTGCCAGCAGTCGAGACGGGAATCAGCCCCAGCATTTT.

This clone was counted a single time. The rearrangement links TRBV5-5 to TRBJ2-7, with 7 nucleotides matching TRBD2. The V and J ends lost 1 base and 0 bases, in that order; junction bases with no gene match: 7. The CDR3 sequence is 16 residues long. CDR1 is SGHKS, CDR2 YYEKEE, per germline (reference sequence). CDR3 sequence (DNA): TGTGCCAGCAGCTTGTCCCGAGCGGGGTCCTCCTACGAGCAGTACTTC. Protein product: CASSLSRAGSSYEQYF.

The chain is built from TRBV10-3 and TRBJ1-5, with D perhaps TRBD1 (5 bases). This CDR3 has 14 residues. The V end lost 2 bases, the J end lost 5 bases, and 10 bases lay between the germline ends. Germline V gene lookup returns CDR1 ENHRY and CDR2 SYGVKD. The CDR3 reads CAISEKGSDQPQHF. The CDR3 DNA sequence: TGTGCCATCAGTGAGAAGGGGTCGGATCAGCCCCAGCATTTT.

The gene calls are TRBV19 and TRBJ1-6; D unclear. The CDR3 loop spans 14 amino acids. Trimming left V 6 bases short and J 7 bases short, with 13 bases between. Germline-derived CDR1 and CDR2 are LNHDA and SQIVND (reference sequence). Here the CDR3 reads CASSSVPGNSPLHF. The CDR3 bases are TGTGCCAGTAGCTCCGTTCCCGGGAATTCACCCCTCCACTTT.

The count of this clone is one. The chain employs TRBV19 and TRBJ2-2; 10 positions match TRBD1. After removal of 6 bases from V and 6 bases from J, the junction contained 4 bases not matched to a gene. This CDR3 has 14 residues. Germline V gene lookup returns CDR1 LNHDA and CDR2 SQIVND (reference sequence). The chain's CDR3 is CASRGTGVAGELFF. CDR3 DNA: TGTGCCAGTAGGGGGACAGGGGTCGCCGGGGAGCTGTTTTTT.

This sequence joins TRBV30 and TRBJ2-7, with 9 bases matching TRBD2. Germline V gene lookup returns CDR1 GTSNPN and CDR2 SVGIG (reference sequence). The trim removed 2 bases at V and 4 bases at J, leaving 15 bases unmatched. The CDR3 is 17 amino acids. The DNA for the CDR3 is TGTGCCTGGAGTTCCCCGTGGACCAGCGGGGGGATATACGAGCAGTACTTC. Protein product: CAWSSPWTSGGIYEQYF.

This sequence joins TRBV7-2 and TRBJ1-2, with no clear D. Germline lookup yields CDR1 SGHTA and CDR2 FQGNSA. Trimming cost V 5 bases and J 5 bases, with 6 bases left between them. This CDR3 spans 11 amino acids. The DNA of the CDR3 is TGTGCCAGCAGCCGGCGGTATGGCTACACCTTC. Amino acid sequence: CASSRRYGYTF.

V and J are TRBV6-2 or TRBV6-3 and TRBJ1-1; D uncertain. Trimming cost V 3 bases and J 7 bases, with 6 bases left between them. CDR1 MNHEY and CDR2 SVGEGT come from the germline V gene. This CDR3 has 11 amino acids. CDR3 sequence (DNA): TGTGCCAGCAGTTATGCAGTTGAAGCTTTCTTT. Its translation: CASSYAVEAFF.

This clone was observed a single time. The chain employs TRBV11-2 and TRBJ2-1; 10 bases are a match to TRBD1. V gave up 5 bases and J gave up 6 bases; unmatched junction bases: 7. The CDR3 totals 15 residues. The V gene's germline CDR1 is SGHAT and CDR2 FQNNGV. CDR3 amino acids: CASSPRDRGINEQFF. The DNA for the CDR3 is TGTGCCAGCAGCCCCCGGGACAGGGGAATCAATGAGCAGTTCTTC.

The gene calls are TRBV15 and TRBJ2-5, with 7 bases identical to TRBD2. The CDR3 covers 15 residues. CDR1 and CDR2 from the germline V gene are LNHNV and YYDKDF (reference sequence). V was pared by 1 base and J by 4 bases, with 6 bases of the junction left unmatched. CDR3: CATSRVRGGGETQYF. CDR3 sequence (DNA): TGTGCCACCAGCAGAGTGAGGGGCGGGGGAGAGACCCAGTACTTC.

This chain joins TRBV7-9 and TRBJ1-1; weak D call: TRBD1 (5 bases). The CDR3 contains 14 residues. Germline loops: CDR1 SEHNR, CDR2 FQNEAQ (reference sequence). Trimming removed 5 bases from V and 2 bases from J, with 12 bases in between. This CDR3 reads CASSSSTVNTEAFF. The CDR3 bases are TGTGCCAGCAGCAGCTCGACAGTTAACACTGAAGCTTTCTTT.

The chain recombines TRBV5-1 with TRBJ2-3; the D gene is possibly TRBD2 (6 bases). Germline assignment: CDR1 SGHRS and CDR2 YFSETQ. V was clipped by 4 bases and J by 0 bases, with 18 bases between them. The CDR3 is made up of 17 amino acids. CDR3 nucleotide sequence: TGCGCCAGCAGCAGTGTGCGGGAAACCCGAAGCACAGATACGCAGTATTTT. This translates into CASSSVRETRSTDTQYF. The entire variable domain, with the rest obtained from reference TRBV5-1 and TRBJ2-3, is as follows: KAGVTQTPRYLIKTRGQQVTLSCSPISGHRSVSWYQQTPGQGLQFLFEYFSETQRNKGNFPGRFSGRQFSNSRSEMNVSTLELGDSALYLCASSSVRETRSTDTQYFGPGTRLTVL.

This clone has just one count. The V call is TRBV11-2, the J call TRBJ2-1, with 12 nucleotides matching TRBD1. Germline assignment: CDR1 SGHAT and CDR2 FQNNGV. The junction had 3 bases not matched to a gene; V was cut back by 5 bases and J by 4 bases. The CDR3 is made up of 15 amino acids. CDR3 bases: TGTGCCAGCAGCCGGGACAGGGGGCGTTACAATGAGCAGTTCTTC. It is translated as CASSRDRGRYNEQFF.

The CDR3 here is CASSLEVGQGDGYTF. DNA of the CDR3: TGTGCCAGCAGCTTAGAAGTAGGCCAGGGGGATGGCTACACCTTC. The rearrangement links TRBV7-8 to TRBJ1-2, with 7 bases lining up with TRBD1. The germline V gene encodes CDR1 SGHVS and CDR2 FQNEAQ. V trimming: 1 base; J trimming: 6 bases; junction bases outside the gene matches: 8. The CDR3 is 15 amino acids.

The chain's CDR3 is CASSRSPDRVGNSPLHF. CDR3 nucleotides: TGTGCCAGTAGCCGCTCCCCCGACAGGGTGGGTAATTCACCCCTCCACTTT. The chain recombines TRBV19 with TRBJ1-6; 7 positions match TRBD1. J was trimmed by 6 bases and V by 6 bases; bases with no gene match: 14. The CDR3 contains 17 residues. Germline V lookup: CDR1 LNHDA, CDR2 SQIVND (reference sequence).

The CDR3 bases are TGTGCCACCGCGCTTGAGCGGGGGGCCCCCTACGAGCAGTACTTC. Its protein product is CATALERGAPYEQYF. The gene calls are TRBV15 and TRBJ2-7; 9 bases map to TRBD2. Germline CDR1 LNHNV, CDR2 YYDKDF (reference sequence). The CDR3 is 15 amino acids. V was pared by 8 bases and J by 2 bases, with 10 bases of the junction left unmatched.

V is TRBV15 and J is TRBJ1-6, with TRBD1 identical over 7 bases. CDR3 length: 19 amino acids. V dropped 0 bases and J dropped 0; count of bases not matched to a gene: 8. Germline V CDR1 and CDR2: LNHNV, YYDKDF (reference sequence). The DNA for the CDR3 is TGTGCCACCAGCAGAGATTATGTGACAGGGAGCTCCTATAATTCACCCCTCCACTTT. This gives the protein CATSRDYVTGSSYNSPLHF.

This chain links TRBV12-3 or TRBV12-4 with TRBJ2-4; D is uncertain. Trimming left V 3 bases short and J 6 bases short, with 6 bases between. The length of the CDR3 is 12 residues. CDR3 region: CASSFDRNIQYF. The CDR3 DNA is TGTGCCAGCAGTTTTGATAGAAACATTCAGTACTTC.

V and J are TRBV10-3 and TRBJ1-1, with D maybe TRBD1 (6 bases). CDR1 is ENHRY and CDR2 is SYGVKD in the germline V gene. Trimming stripped 5 bases from V and 4 bases from J, with 14 bases between. There are 14 residues in the CDR3. The CDR3 loop reads CAISRGGAGTEAFF. Here the CDR3 DNA reads TGTGCCATCAGTCGCGGGGGCGCAGGCACTGAAGCTTTCTTT.

The chain employs TRBV27 and TRBJ2-4; a weak D match, TRBD1 (5 bases). CDR1 is MNHEY and CDR2 is SMNVEV in the germline V gene (reference sequence). The CDR3 extends over 15 amino acids. Trimming removed 2 bases at V and 5 bases at J, with 13 bases between. CDR3 residues: CASSLGQGVENIQYF. The CDR3 nucleotides are TGTGCCAGCAGTTTAGGTCAGGGCGTCGAAAACATTCAGTACTTC.

This chain links TRBV5-1 with TRBJ2-7; possibly TRBD1 for D (5 bases). The CDR3 is 14 residues long. The germline V and J ends were trimmed by 8 bases and 0 bases, with 15 bases remaining between them. Germline V gives CDR1 SGHRS, CDR2 YFSETQ. The CDR3 DNA reads as TGCGCCAGTTCTTGGGGCGGAAGCTCCTACGAGCAGTACTTC. It specifies CASSWGGSSYEQYF.

By share, this clone counts as medium-sized. This chain connects TRBV19 to TRBJ2-7; 8 bases are a match to TRBD1. Germline V gives CDR1 LNHDA, CDR2 SQIVND (reference sequence). CDR3 length equals 13 residues. V shed 1 base and J 7 bases; nucleotides not matched to a gene: 3. CDR3 in DNA: TGTGCCAGTAGTATAGTCAGGGGGCGAGAGCAGTACTTC. Amino acids: CASSIVRGREQYF.

This chain joins TRBV19 and TRBJ2-3, with 12 bases fitting TRBD2. V was pared by 3 bases and J by 3 bases, with 4 bases of the junction left unmatched. CDR1 LNHDA and CDR2 SQIVND come from the germline V gene (reference sequence). The CDR3 covers 16 residues. In nucleotides, the CDR3 is TGTGCCAGTAGTATTCGACTAGCGGGGGTTACAGATACGCAGTATTTT. It yields the protein CASSIRLAGVTDTQYF.

In its sample, this clone was seen once. CDR3 coding DNA: TGTGCCAGCAGTGAACCCTCCCGCGGTAGCACTGAAGCTTTCTTT. Translated, it gives CASSEPSRGSTEAFF. The chain combines TRBV6-1 with TRBJ1-1; D not certain. V lost 2 bases to trimming and J lost 4 bases, with 14 bases between them. This CDR3 region has 15 residues. In germline, CDR1 is MNHNS, CDR2 SASEGT.